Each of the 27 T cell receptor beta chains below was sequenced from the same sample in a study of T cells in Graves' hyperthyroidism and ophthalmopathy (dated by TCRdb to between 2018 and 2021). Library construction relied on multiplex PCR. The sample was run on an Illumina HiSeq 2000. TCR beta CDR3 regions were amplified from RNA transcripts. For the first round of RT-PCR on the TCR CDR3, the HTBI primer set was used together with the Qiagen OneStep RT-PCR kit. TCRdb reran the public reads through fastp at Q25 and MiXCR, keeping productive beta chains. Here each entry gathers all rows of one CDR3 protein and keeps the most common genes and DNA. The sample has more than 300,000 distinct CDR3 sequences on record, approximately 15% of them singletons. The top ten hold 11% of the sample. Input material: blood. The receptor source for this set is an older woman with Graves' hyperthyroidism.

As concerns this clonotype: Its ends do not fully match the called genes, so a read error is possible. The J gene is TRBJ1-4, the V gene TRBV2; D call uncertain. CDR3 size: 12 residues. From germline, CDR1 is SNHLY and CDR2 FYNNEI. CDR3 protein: CASKRVNEKLLF. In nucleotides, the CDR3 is TGTGCCAGCAAGAGAGTTAATGAAAAACTGCTTTTT.

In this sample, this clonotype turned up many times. CDR3 sequence reads: CSARYVSTDTQYF. The CDR3 nucleotides are TGCAGTGCTAGATATGTCTCCACAGATACGCAGTATTTT. The V gene is TRBV20-1, the J gene TRBJ2-3; D unresolved. The CDR3 is made up of 13 amino acids. The V end was cut by 2 bases, the J end by 2 bases, with 8 bases between. CDR1 and CDR2 from the germline V gene are DFQATT and SNEGSKA (reference sequence).

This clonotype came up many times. The CDR3 spells CASRREGDEQFF. The CDR3 nucleotides are TGTGCCAGCCGGCGGGAGGGGGATGAGCAGTTCTTC. The chain combines TRBV2 with TRBJ2-1; 9 positions match TRBD2. CDR1 is SNHLY and CDR2 is FYNNEI in the germline V gene. This CDR3 region has 12 residues. V shed 8 bases, J shed 8 bases, and the junction held 4 bases outside the gene matches.

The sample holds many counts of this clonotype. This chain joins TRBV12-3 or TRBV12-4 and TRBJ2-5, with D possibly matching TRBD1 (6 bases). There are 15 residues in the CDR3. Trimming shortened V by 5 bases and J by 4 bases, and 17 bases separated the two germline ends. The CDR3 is CASSQGPQGLETQYF. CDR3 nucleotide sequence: TGTGCCAGCAGTCAGGGGCCACAGGGCTTAGAGACCCAGTACTTC.

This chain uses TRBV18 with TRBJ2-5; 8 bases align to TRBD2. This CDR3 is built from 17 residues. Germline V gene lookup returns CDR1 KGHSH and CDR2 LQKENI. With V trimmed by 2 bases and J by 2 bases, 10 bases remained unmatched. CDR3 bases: TGTGCCAGCTCACCATTCCCTAGCGGGCTGACTCAAGAGACCCAGTACTTC. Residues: CASSPFPSGLTQETQYF.

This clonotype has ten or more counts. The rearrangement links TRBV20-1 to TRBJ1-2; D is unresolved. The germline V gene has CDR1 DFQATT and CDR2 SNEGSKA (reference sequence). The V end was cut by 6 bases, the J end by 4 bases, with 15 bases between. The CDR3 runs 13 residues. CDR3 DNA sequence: TGCAGTGCAGAGGGCAGATCTTTCTATGGCTACACCTTC. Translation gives CSAEGRSFYGYTF.

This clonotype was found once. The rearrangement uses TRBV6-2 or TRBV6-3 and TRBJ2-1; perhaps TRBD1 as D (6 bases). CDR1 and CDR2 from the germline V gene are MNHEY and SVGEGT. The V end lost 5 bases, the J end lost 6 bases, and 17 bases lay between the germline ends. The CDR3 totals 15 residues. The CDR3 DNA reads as TGTGCCAGCAGTCTCCGGGACACTGGCCCCAATGAGCAGTTCTTC. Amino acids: CASSLRDTGPNEQFF.

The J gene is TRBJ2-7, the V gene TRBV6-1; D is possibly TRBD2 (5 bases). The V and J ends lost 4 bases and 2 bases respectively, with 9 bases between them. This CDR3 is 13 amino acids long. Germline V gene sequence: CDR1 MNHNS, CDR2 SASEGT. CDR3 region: CASSVGGTYEQYF. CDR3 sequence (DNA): TGTGCCAGCAGTGTAGGAGGTACCTACGAGCAGTACTTC.

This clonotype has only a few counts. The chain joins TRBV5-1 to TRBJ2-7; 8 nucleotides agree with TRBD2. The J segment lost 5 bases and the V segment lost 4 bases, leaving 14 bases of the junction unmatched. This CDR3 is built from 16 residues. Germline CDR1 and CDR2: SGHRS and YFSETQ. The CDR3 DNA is TGCGCCAGCAGCATGGGAATAAGAGCGGGGGTTGACGAGCAGTACTTC. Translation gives CASSMGIRAGVDEQYF.

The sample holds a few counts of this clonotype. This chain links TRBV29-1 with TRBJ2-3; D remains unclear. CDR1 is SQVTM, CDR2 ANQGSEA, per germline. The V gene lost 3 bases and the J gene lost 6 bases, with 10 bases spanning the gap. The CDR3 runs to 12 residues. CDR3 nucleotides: TGCAGCGTTGAGACGGGTTGGGATACGCAGTATTTT. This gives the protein CSVETGWDTQYF.

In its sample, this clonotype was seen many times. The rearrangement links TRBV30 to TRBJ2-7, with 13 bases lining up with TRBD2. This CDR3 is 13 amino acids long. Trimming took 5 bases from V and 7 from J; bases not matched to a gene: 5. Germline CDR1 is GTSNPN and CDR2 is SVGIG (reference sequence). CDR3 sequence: CAWGLAGAREQYF. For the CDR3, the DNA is TGTGCCTGGGGACTAGCGGGAGCCAGGGAGCAGTACTTC.

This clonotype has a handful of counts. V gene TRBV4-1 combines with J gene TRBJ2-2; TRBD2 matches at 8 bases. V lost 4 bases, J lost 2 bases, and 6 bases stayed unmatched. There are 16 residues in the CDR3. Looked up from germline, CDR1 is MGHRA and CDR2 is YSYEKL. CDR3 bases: TGCGCCAGCAGCCCACGGGCGGGAGGTAACACCGGGGAGCTGTTTTTT. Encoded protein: CASSPRAGGNTGELFF.

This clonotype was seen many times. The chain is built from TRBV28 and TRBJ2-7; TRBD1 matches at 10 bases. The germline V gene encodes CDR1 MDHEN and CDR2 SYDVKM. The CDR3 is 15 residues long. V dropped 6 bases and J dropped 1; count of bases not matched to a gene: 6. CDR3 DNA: TGTGCCAGCAGGGGACAGGGGTCGGTGTCCTACGAGCAGTACTTC. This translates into CASRGQGSVSYEQYF.

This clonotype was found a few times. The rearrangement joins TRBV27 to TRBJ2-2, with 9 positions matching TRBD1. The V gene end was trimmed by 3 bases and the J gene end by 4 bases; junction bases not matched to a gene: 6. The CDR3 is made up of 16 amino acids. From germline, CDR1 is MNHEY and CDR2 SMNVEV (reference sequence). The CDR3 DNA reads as TGTGCCAGCAGTTTCGCCGCGACAGGGGGCACCGGGGAGCTGTTTTTT. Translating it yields CASSFAATGGTGELFF.

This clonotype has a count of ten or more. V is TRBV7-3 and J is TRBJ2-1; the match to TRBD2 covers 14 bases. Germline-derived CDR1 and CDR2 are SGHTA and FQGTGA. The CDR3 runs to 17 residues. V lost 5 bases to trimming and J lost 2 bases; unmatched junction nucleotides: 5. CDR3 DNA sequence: TGTGCCAGCAGCGCGGGACTAGCGGGAGTCCCCTACAATGAGCAGTTCTTC. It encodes CASSAGLAGVPYNEQFF.

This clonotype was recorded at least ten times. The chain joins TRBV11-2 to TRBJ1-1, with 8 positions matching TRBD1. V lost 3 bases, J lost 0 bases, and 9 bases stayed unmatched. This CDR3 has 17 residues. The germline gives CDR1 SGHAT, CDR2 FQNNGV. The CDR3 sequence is CASSFYGTGIMNTEAFF. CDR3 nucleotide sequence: TGTGCCAGCAGCTTCTATGGGACAGGAATTATGAACACTGAAGCTTTCTTT.

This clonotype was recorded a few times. CDR3 loop: CASSPYQATNEKLFF. The CDR3 DNA is TGTGCCAGCAGTCCCTACCAAGCAACTAATGAAAAACTGTTTTTT. The chain joins TRBV6-2 or TRBV6-3 to TRBJ1-4; unclear D gene. CDR1 is MNHEY and CDR2 is SVGEGT in the germline V gene. The CDR3 totals 15 residues. V lost 5 bases and J 0 bases, leaving 10 bases between the germline ends.

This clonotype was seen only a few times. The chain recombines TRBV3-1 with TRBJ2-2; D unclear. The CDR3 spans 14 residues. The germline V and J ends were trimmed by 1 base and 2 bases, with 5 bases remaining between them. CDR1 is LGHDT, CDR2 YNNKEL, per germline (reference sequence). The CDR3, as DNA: TGTGCCAGCAGCCAAGTACTCAACACCGGGGAGCTGTTTTTT. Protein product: CASSQVLNTGELFF.

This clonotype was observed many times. CDR3 in DNA: TGTGCCAGCAGTTCCTACGGGAGGGGGGGGAACAATGAGCAGTTCTTC. Amino acids: CASSSYGRGGNNEQFF. V and J are TRBV6-1 and TRBJ2-1, with 8 bases fitting TRBD2. Per the germline V gene, CDR1 is MNHNS and CDR2 is SASEGT. CDR3 length equals 16 residues. With 5 bases clipped from V and 5 bases from J, the junction kept 11 bases outside the gene matches.

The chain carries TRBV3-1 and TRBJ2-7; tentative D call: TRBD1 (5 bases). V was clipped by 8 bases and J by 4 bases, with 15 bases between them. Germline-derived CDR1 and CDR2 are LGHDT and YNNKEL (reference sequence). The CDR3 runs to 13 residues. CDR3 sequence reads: CASGTGVDYEQYF. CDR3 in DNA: TGTGCCAGCGGAACAGGAGTAGATTACGAGCAGTACTTC.

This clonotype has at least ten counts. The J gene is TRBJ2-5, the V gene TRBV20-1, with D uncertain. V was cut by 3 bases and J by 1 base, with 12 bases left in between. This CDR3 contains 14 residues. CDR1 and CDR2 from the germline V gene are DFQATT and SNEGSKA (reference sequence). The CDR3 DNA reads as TGCAGTGCTAGCGGTCCAGTAGTCCAAGAGACCCAGTACTTC. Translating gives CSASGPVVQETQYF.

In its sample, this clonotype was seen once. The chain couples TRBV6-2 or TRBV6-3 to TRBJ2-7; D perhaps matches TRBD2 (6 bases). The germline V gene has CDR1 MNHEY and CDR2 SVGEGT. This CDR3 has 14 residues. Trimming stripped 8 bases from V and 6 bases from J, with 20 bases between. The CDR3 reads CASCVAGEGGEQYF. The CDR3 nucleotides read TGTGCCAGCTGCGTTGCGGGTGAGGGAGGCGAGCAGTACTTC.

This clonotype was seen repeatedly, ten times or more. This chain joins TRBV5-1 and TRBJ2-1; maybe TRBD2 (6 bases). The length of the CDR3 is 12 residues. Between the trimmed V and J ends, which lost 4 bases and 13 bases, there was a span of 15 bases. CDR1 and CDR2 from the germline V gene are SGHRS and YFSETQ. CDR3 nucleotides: TGCGCCAGCAGCGCAGCCGGGGGACCCCAGTTCTTC. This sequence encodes CASSAAGGPQFF.

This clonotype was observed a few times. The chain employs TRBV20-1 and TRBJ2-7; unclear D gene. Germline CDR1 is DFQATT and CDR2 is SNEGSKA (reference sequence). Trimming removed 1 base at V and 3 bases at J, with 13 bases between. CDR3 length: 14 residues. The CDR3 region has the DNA TGCAGTGCTAGAGCCCCGTCTCCATACTACGAGCAGTACTTC. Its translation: CSARAPSPYYEQYF.

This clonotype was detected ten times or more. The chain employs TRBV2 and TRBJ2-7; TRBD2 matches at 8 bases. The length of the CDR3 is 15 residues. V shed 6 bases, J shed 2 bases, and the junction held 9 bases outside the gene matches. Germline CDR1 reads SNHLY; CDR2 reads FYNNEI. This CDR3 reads CASRPGGGAPYEQYF. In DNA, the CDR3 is TGTGCCAGCAGGCCGGGGGGGGGCGCCCCCTACGAGCAGTACTTC.

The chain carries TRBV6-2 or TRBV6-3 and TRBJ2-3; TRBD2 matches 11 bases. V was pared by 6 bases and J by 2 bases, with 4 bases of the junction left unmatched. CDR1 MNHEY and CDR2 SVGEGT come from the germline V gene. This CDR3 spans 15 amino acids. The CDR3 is CASRRLAGFTDTQYF. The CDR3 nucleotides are TGTGCCAGCAGGAGACTAGCGGGGTTCACAGATACGCAGTATTTT.

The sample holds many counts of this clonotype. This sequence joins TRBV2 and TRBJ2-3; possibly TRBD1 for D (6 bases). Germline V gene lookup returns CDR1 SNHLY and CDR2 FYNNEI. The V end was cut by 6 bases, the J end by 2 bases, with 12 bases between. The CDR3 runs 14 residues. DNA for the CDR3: TGTGCCAGCAGCGCCGGACAGTCCACAGATACGCAGTATTTT. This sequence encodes CASSAGQSTDTQYF.